Listed here are 19 T cell receptor beta chains from one sample, sequenced in a study of blood T cell repertoires in COVID-19. Produced via immunoSEQ multiplex PCR; TCRdb's table is partial and in-frame only. There are approximately 100,000 clones in the sample; more than 70% occur only once, and approximately 3.5% lies in the top ten. Sequenced: peripheral blood. The receptors shown here come from a woman between 55 and 75 years old with acute or convalescent COVID-19.

The chain couples TRBV5-1 to TRBJ1-1; tentative D call: TRBD1 (5 bases). CDR1 is SGHRS and CDR2 is YFSETQ in the germline V gene. The CDR3 runs to 13 residues. The V end was cut by 0 bases, the J end by 4 bases, with 7 bases between. CDR3 sequence reads: CASSLEGATEAFF. Written as DNA, the CDR3 is TGCGCCAGCAGCTTGGAAGGGGCCACTGAAGCTTTCTTT.

This rearrangement joins TRBV12-3 or TRBV12-4 to TRBJ1-5; D not resolved. This CDR3 is 12 amino acids long. The V end lost 3 bases, the J end lost 6 bases, and 6 bases lay between the germline ends. The CDR3 DNA reads TGTGCCAGCAGTTTCGGGGTTCAGCCCCAGCATTTT. Amino acids: CASSFGVQPQHF.

V usage is TRBV2 and J usage is TRBJ2-5; D is possibly TRBD2 (5 bases). CDR1 is SNHLY, CDR2 FYNNEI, per germline. This CDR3 has 14 residues. The V end was cut by 2 bases, the J end by 4 bases, with 11 bases between. CDR3 nucleotides: TGTGCCAGCAGTGAAAATTTAGGGAGAGAGACCCAGTACTTC. Its translation is CASSENLGRETQYF.

V usage is TRBV2 and J usage is TRBJ2-3; TRBD2 matches at 13 bases. Germline assignment: CDR1 SNHLY and CDR2 FYNNEI. V lost 5 bases and J lost 5; bases outside the gene matches: 4. The CDR3 is 15 residues long. The DNA of the CDR3 is TGTGCCAGCAGTCCCCGACTAGCGGGAGGAGATACGCAGTATTTT. Protein sequence: CASSPRLAGGDTQYF.

This clone appeared once. V gene TRBV25-1 combines with J gene TRBJ2-1, with 7 nucleotides matching TRBD2. The CDR3 is 13 amino acids. Germline lookup yields CDR1 MGHDK and CDR2 SYGVNS. Trimming removed 4 bases from V and 9 bases from J; junction bases left unmatched: 6. For the CDR3, the DNA is TGTGCCAGCAGTGGGGGGGGACTCACTGAGCAGTTCTTC. Protein sequence: CASSGGGLTEQFF.

The chain uses TRBV28 and TRBJ2-1; D perhaps matches TRBD2 (6 bases). Germline V lookup: CDR1 MDHEN, CDR2 SYDVKM. V was cut by 4 bases and J by 9 bases, with 22 bases left in between. The CDR3 consists of 16 residues. CDR3 in amino acids: CASSSSGSLLLGEQFF. DNA of the CDR3: TGTGCCAGCAGTTCCAGCGGGTCTCTCCTACTGGGTGAGCAGTTCTTC.

This clone was seen just once. This sequence joins TRBV5-1 and TRBJ1-1; the D is unclear. From germline, CDR1 is SGHRS and CDR2 YFSETQ. The ends were cut back, 3 bases at V and 4 bases at J, with 7 bases in the middle. The CDR3 spans 12 residues. The CDR3 DNA sequence: TGCGCCAGCAGCTACGACACCACTGAAGCTTTCTTT. Amino acids: CASSYDTTEAFF. Variable domain in full (rest from reference TRBV5-1 and TRBJ1-1): KAGVTQTPRYLIKTRGQQVTLSCSPISGHRSVSWYQQTPGQGLQFLFEYFSETQRNKGNFPGRFSGRQFSNSRSEMNVSTLELGDSALYLCASSYDTTEAFFGQGTRLTVV.

The chain carries TRBV30 and TRBJ1-2; D is undetermined. From germline, CDR1 is GTSNPN and CDR2 SVGIG (reference sequence). The CDR3 is 10 residues long. V lost 1 base to trimming and J lost 8 bases, with 5 bases between them. CDR3 DNA: TGTGCCTGGAGTGGAGGAGGCTACACCTTC. The encoded protein is CAWSGGGYTF.

This rearrangement joins TRBV7-3 to TRBJ2-6, with TRBD1 identical over 7 bases. Germline assignment: CDR1 SGHTA and CDR2 FQGTGA. The CDR3 runs to 15 residues. V dropped 5 bases and J dropped 4; count of bases not matched to a gene: 5. CDR3 sequence reads: CASSIDRAGANVLTF. The CDR3 coding sequence is TGTGCCAGCAGCATCGACAGGGCGGGGGCCAACGTCCTGACTTTC.

The chain recombines TRBV16 with TRBJ1-5; the D gene is possibly TRBD1 (6 bases). The CDR3 extends over 13 amino acids. The germline V gene has CDR1 KGHSY and CDR2 FQNENV. The germline V and J ends were trimmed by 4 bases and 9 bases, with 13 bases remaining between them. CDR3 loop: CASSLNVQGPQHF. The CDR3 DNA sequence: TGTGCCAGCAGCCTAAACGTACAGGGGCCCCAGCATTTT.

The chain has TRBV6-2 or TRBV6-3 and TRBJ1-1, with 8 bases matching TRBD1. The trim removed 6 bases at V and 5 bases at J, leaving 2 bases unmatched. The length of the CDR3 is 12 residues. Germline CDR1 and CDR2: MNHEY and SVGEGT. The CDR3 DNA sequence: TGTGCCAGCAGCTGGACAGGGACTGAAGCTTTCTTT. This gives the protein CASSWTGTEAFF.

The J gene is TRBJ1-1, the V gene TRBV2; 8 bases align to TRBD1. The germline V gene has CDR1 SNHLY and CDR2 FYNNEI. The CDR3 sequence is 14 residues long. V gave up 5 bases and J gave up 1 base; unmatched junction bases: 3. CDR3 in amino acids: CASSPGGWNTEAFF. The CDR3 bases are TGTGCCAGCAGTCCAGGGGGCTGGAACACTGAAGCTTTCTTT.

The chain couples TRBV6-5 to TRBJ1-6; a possible D gene is TRBD1 (6 bases). CDR1 and CDR2 from the germline V gene are MNHEY and SVGAGI. CDR3 length: 13 residues. Trimming stripped 6 bases from V and 10 bases from J, with 13 bases between. The CDR3 sequence is CASRAGVGSPLHF. CDR3 bases: TGTGCCAGCAGAGCAGGGGTAGGATCACCCCTCCACTTT.

The chain links TRBV7-2 to TRBJ2-1; tentative D call: TRBD2 (6 bases). Looked up from germline, CDR1 is SGHTA and CDR2 is FQGNSA. Trimming removed 3 bases from V and 10 bases from J, with 10 bases in between. CDR3 length: 12 residues. The CDR3 bases are TGTGCCAGCAGCTTCGGGAGAACCGAGCAGTTCTTC. Protein product: CASSFGRTEQFF.

The CDR3 bases are TGTGCCAGCAGCCTCGGGACTAGCGGTCACAATGAGCAGTTCTTC. Amino acid sequence: CASSLGTSGHNEQFF. The V gene is TRBV3-1 (or the pseudogene TRBV3-2), the J gene TRBJ2-1; 11 nucleotides agree with TRBD2. The germline V gene encodes CDR1 LGHDT and CDR2 YNNKEL (reference sequence). The CDR3 loop spans 15 amino acids. Trimming at V came to 4 bases and at J to 5 bases, leaving 4 bases not matched to a gene.

The rearrangement joins TRBV24-1 to TRBJ2-3; 7 nucleotides line up with TRBD1. The CDR3 has 16 amino acids. Germline CDR1 reads KGHDR; CDR2 reads SFDVKD. Losses at the gene ends were 3 bases for V and 4 bases for J; bases not matched to a gene: 9. CDR3 coding DNA: TGTGCCACCAGTGATCCGCGTGCGACAGGGTCAGATACGCAGTATTTT. It yields the protein CATSDPRATGSDTQYF.

The rearrangement uses TRBV9 and TRBJ2-1; the match to TRBD2 covers 10 bases. Germline V gene sequence: CDR1 SGDLS, CDR2 YYNGEE. The CDR3 runs 14 residues. The V segment lost 3 bases and the J segment 6 bases; nucleotides outside the gene matches: 3. CDR3 DNA: TGTGCCAGCAGCGCCCGGACTAGCGGCAATGAGCAGTTCTTC. Its translation is CASSARTSGNEQFF.

The chain recombines TRBV6-5 with TRBJ2-4, with D perhaps matching TRBD2 (5 bases). Germline V lookup: CDR1 MNHEY, CDR2 SVGAGI. V was trimmed by 0 bases and J by 0 bases, leaving 6 bases between them. The CDR3 has 15 residues. Written as DNA, the CDR3 is TGTGCCAGCAGTTACTCAGGACTAGCCAAAAACATTCAGTACTTC. Translation gives CASSYSGLAKNIQYF.

This clone was observed a few times. The rearrangement uses TRBV18 and TRBJ2-1; the D is unclear. Trimming pared 0 bases from V and 5 bases from J, leaving 11 bases between. The germline CDR1 and CDR2 sequences are KGHSH and LQKENI. This CDR3 is built from 15 residues. CDR3 region: CASSPPARRDNEQFF. CDR3 in DNA: TGTGCCAGCTCACCACCGGCTAGACGGGACAATGAGCAGTTCTTC.